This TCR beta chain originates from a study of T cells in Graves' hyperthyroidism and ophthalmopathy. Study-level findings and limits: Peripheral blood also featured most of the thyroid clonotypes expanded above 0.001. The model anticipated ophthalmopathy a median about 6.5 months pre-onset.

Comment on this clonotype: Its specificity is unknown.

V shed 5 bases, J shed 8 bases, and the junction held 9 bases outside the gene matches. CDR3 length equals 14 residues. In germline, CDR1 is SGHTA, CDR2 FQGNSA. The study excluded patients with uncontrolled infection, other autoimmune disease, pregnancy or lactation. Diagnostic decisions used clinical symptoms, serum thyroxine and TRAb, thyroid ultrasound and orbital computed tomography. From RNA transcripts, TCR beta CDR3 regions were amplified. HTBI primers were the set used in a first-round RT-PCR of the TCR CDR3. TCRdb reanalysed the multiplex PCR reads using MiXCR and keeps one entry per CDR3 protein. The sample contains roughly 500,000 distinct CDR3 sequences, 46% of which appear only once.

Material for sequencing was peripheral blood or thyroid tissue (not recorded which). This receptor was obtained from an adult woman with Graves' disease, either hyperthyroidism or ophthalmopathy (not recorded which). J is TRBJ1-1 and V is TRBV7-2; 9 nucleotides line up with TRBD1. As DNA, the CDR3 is TGTGCCAGCAGCAGGGGACTGACAGGGGGGGAAGCTTTCTTT. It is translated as CASSRGLTGGEAFF.